This entry concerns a single T cell receptor (beta chain). Under the authors' procedure: Scientists estimated how many nucleated cells there were by amplifying reference gene primers. The table came from immunoSEQ multiplex PCR; TCRdb's copy has only in-frame clones and leaves some out. That table gives V, J and clone size, and the DNA gave D and trimming. The sample contains a few hundred thousand clones, approximately 85% of which appear only once. The entry originates in a study of blood T cell repertoires in COVID-19. Study details: T cells, B-cell-depleted T cells, or PBMCs supplied cDNA or gDNA.

CDR3 length: 14 residues. Per germline, CDR1 LGHDT and CDR2 YNNKEL (reference sequence). V dropped 4 bases and J dropped 7 bases, with 14 bases sitting between them. The genes are TRBV3-1 (or the pseudogene TRBV3-2) and TRBJ1-5, with D possibly matching TRBD1 (6 bases). This clonotype was sampled from a man aged 18 to 30 with active or convalescent COVID-19. Sequencing was done on a sample of peripheral blood. The CDR3 reads CASSLGTYMQPQHF. CDR3 in DNA: TGTGCCAGCAGCCTGGGGACATATATGCAGCCCCAGCATTTT.